A selection of T cell receptor beta chains follows, all from one sample in a study of blood T cell repertoires in COVID-19. The data were produced by immunoSEQ multiplex PCR, yet TCRdb's version contains in-frame clones alone and is incomplete. The data show about 130,000 clones, approximately 84% seen once. Material: peripheral blood. These receptor sequences come from a woman in her 30s who had recovered from COVID-19. CDR3s include the opening cysteine and the closing phenylalanine or tryptophan. D genes are given only for firm matches. The size field is filled for only some rows; it gives once, few, many or a size class.

D gene	V gene	clone size	J gene	CDR3 protein	CDR3 DNA
TRBD1	TRBV2	once	TRBJ1-1	CASDRAGINTEAFF	TGTGCCAGCGACAGGGCAGGGATAAACACTGAAGCTTTCTTT
.	TRBV15	.	TRBJ1-4	CATSREFQGRFNEKLFF	TGTGCCACCAGCAGAGAGTTTCAGGGTAGATTTAATGAAAAACTGTTTTTT
TRBD2	TRBV27	.	TRBJ2-1	CASSPTSGDSYNEQFF	TGTGCCAGCAGTCCGACTAGCGGGGACTCCTACAATGAGCAGTTCTTC
.	TRBV6-5	.	TRBJ2-7	CASSPGPAYEQYF	TGTGCCAGCAGTCCCGGTCCTGCCTACGAGCAGTACTTC
.	TRBV3-1/TRBV3-2	once	TRBJ2-7	CASSQDAPGYAQYF	TGTGCCAGCAGCCAAGATGCCCCGGGTTACGCGCAGTACTTC
.	TRBV7-8	.	TRBJ1-1	CASSLTAGTEAFF	TGTGCCAGCAGCTTAACAGCCGGGACAGAAGCTTTCTTT
.	TRBV5-5	.	TRBJ1-1	CASSLSAGNTEAFF	TGTGCCAGCAGCTTAAGTGCAGGGAACACTGAAGCTTTCTTT
.	TRBV23-1	.	TRBJ2-5	CASSRPQGKDGTQYF	TGCGCCAGCAGTCGACCCCAGGGGAAGGACGGGACCCAGTACTTC
.	TRBV6-1	.	TRBJ1-6	CASSEALATGSPLHF	TGTGCCAGCAGTGAAGCTCTGGCCACGGGTTCACCCCTCCACTTT
.	TRBV19	.	TRBJ1-1	CATLNDRDMNTEAFF	TGTGCCACCCTCAATGACCGGGACATGAACACTGAAGCTTTCTTT
.	TRBV2	.	TRBJ1-5	CASSTRVSNQPQHF	TGTGCCAGTTCAACCAGGGTGAGCAATCAGCCCCAGCATTTT
TRBD2	TRBV2	.	TRBJ2-2	CASQRERNAGELFF	TGTGCCAGCCAGCGGGAGAGGAATGCCGGGGAGCTGTTTTTT
.	TRBV2	.	TRBJ1-2	CASSDNAVNGYTF	TGTGCCAGCAGTGATAATGCAGTAAATGGCTACACCTTC
TRBD2	TRBV7-3	.	TRBJ2-1	CASSLQGAGGNEQFF	TGTGCCAGCAGCTTACAAGGGGCGGGAGGCAATGAGCAGTTCTTC
TRBD2	TRBV5-4	.	TRBJ2-1	CASSLGGLAGYNEQFF	TGTGCCAGCAGCTTAGGAGGACTAGCGGGGTACAATGAGCAGTTCTTC
TRBD2	TRBV30	.	TRBJ2-5	CAWSLLAGGQETQYF	TGTGCCTGGAGTCTACTAGCGGGGGGGCAAGAGACCCAGTACTTC
.	TRBV7-4	.	TRBJ1-6	CASSFRQVSSYNSPLHF	TGTGCCAGCAGCTTTAGGCAGGTTAGCTCCTATAATTCACCCCTCCACTTT
.	TRBV2	.	TRBJ1-5	CASKQPNQPQHF	TGTGCCAGCAAACAGCCGAATCAGCCCCAGCATTTT
.	TRBV5-4	.	TRBJ2-5	CASSLKGWETQYF	TGTGCCAGCAGCTTGAAGGGGTGGGAGACCCAGTACTTC
.	TRBV6-6	.	TRBJ2-5	CASSYSSGEETQYF	TGTGCCAGCAGTTACTCGTCCGGGGAAGAGACCCAGTACTTC
TRBD1	TRBV2	.	TRBJ1-1	CASSGQGGTEAFF	TGTGCCAGCAGCGGACAGGGGGGCACTGAAGCTTTCTTT
TRBD2	TRBV7-7	.	TRBJ2-1	CASSPGLANPSYNEQFF	TGTGCTAGCAGCCCAGGACTAGCCAACCCCTCCTACAATGAGCAGTTCTTC
.	TRBV9	.	TRBJ2-5	CASSVLTGGETQYF	TGTGCCAGCAGCGTTCTGACAGGCGGAGAGACCCAGTACTTC
.	TRBV15	.	TRBJ1-1	CATSVSLRSPEAFF	TGTGCCACCAGCGTCTCACTGAGGAGCCCAGAAGCTTTCTTT
TRBD1	TRBV20-1	.	TRBJ2-7	CSARDKGAQYF	TGCAGTGCTAGAGATAAGGGGGCACAGTACTTC
.	TRBV12-3/TRBV12-4	.	TRBJ1-2	CASSPSYYGYTF	TGTGCCAGCAGCCCGAGCTACTATGGCTACACCTTC
.	TRBV20-1	.	TRBJ2-7	CSASAGTGSSYEQYF	TGCAGTGCTAGTGCCGGGACTGGCAGCTCCTACGAGCAGTACTTC
TRBD2	TRBV7-2	.	TRBJ2-3	CASSSWWTSVGTDTQYF	TGTGCCAGCAGCTCTTGGTGGACTAGCGTTGGGACAGATACGCAGTATTTT
TRBD2	TRBV7-8	.	TRBJ2-3	CASSQLAGGRTDTQYF	TGTGCCAGCAGCCAACTAGCGGGGGGGCGCACAGATACGCAGTATTTT
TRBD1	TRBV19	.	TRBJ1-5	CASSRDRVGDQPQHF	TGTGCCAGTAGTAGGGACAGGGTGGGGGATCAGCCCCAGCATTTT
.	TRBV6-5	.	TRBJ1-2	CASSNGPTTGGYTF	TGTGCCAGCAGCAACGGGCCAACCACGGGGGGCTACACCTTC
TRBD1	TRBV7-9	.	TRBJ2-7	CASSFEGAHYEQYF	TGTGCCAGCAGCTTTGAGGGGGCACACTACGAGCAGTACTTC
.	TRBV9	.	TRBJ2-1	CASSGGLSSSYNEQFF	TGTGCCAGCAGCGGGGGGCTCTCGAGCTCCTACAATGAGCAGTTCTTC
TRBD2	TRBV7-9	many	TRBJ2-1	CASSLRWTSGEAGNEQFF	TGTGCCAGCAGCTTGAGGTGGACTAGCGGGGAGGCGGGGAATGAGCAGTTCTTC
TRBD2	TRBV5-1	.	TRBJ2-1	CASSSSGSSYNEQFF	TGCGCCAGCAGCTCTAGCGGGAGCTCCTACAATGAGCAGTTCTTC
TRBD2	TRBV27	.	TRBJ2-3	CASSFLLAGAGDTQYF	TGTGCCAGCAGTTTTCTGCTAGCGGGAGCGGGGGATACGCAGTATTTT
.	TRBV30	.	TRBJ2-2	CAWSVSSDSTGELFF	TGTGCCTGGAGTGTATCGAGCGATAGCACCGGGGAGCTGTTTTTT
TRBD1	TRBV2	.	TRBJ2-7	CATVGPGGYEQYF	TGTGCCACTGTGGGTCCAGGGGGCTACGAGCAGTACTTC
.	TRBV7-9	.	TRBJ1-3	CASSGTPGNTIYF	TGTGCCAGCAGCGGGACTCCTGGAAACACCATATATTTT
TRBD1	TRBV6-5	.	TRBJ1-2	CASLSPGQAFTGYTF	TGTGCCAGCCTATCTCCGGGACAGGCGTTTACTGGCTACACCTTC
TRBD1	TRBV24-1	.	TRBJ2-1	CATSDITGGNEQFF	TGTGCCACCAGTGATATTACAGGGGGCAATGAGCAGTTCTTC
TRBD1	TRBV15	.	TRBJ1-2	CATSPRGQDGYTF	TGTGCCACCAGCCCCCGAGGACAGGATGGCTACACCTTC
TRBD1	TRBV5-1	.	TRBJ1-1	CASSRTGENTEAFF	TGCGCCAGCAGCAGGACAGGGGAGAACACTGAAGCTTTCTTT
TRBD1	TRBV29-1	.	TRBJ1-2	CSVEEGTGGNYGYTF	TGCAGCGTTGAAGAAGGGACAGGGGGGAACTATGGCTACACCTTC
.	TRBV19	.	TRBJ1-2	CASSITDSTFYGYTF	TGTGCCAGTAGTATAACGGACAGCACATTCTATGGCTACACCTTC